This record looks at one T cell receptor (beta chain) sequence and its context. In each sample, at least 7 million PBMCs were isolated. A minimum of 5.5 micrograms of total RNA was extracted per sample. CDR3 length: 16 residues. The ends lost 7 bases at V and 0 bases at J; junction bases unmatched: 8. Germline CDR1 WNHNN, CDR2 SYGVQD (reference sequence). The source of the sample is a study of blood T cells in healthy people across ages. A sample-barcoded 5' primer and a J-beta primer mix were used in a second PCR of about 7 to 12 cycles. From each sample, at least 3 million paired-end reads containing CDR3 were obtained. Using its own MiXCR run on the 5' RACE reads, TCRdb lists one record per CDR3 protein. The sample shows about 1.8 million distinct CDR3 sequences, around 50% of them seen only once.

The clonotype comes from a woman aged 40-49 years in good health. The chain links TRBV10-1 to TRBJ1-5; TRBD1 agrees at 8 bases. Sequenced material: blood. The CDR3 is CASIQGENISNQPQHF. Written as DNA, the CDR3 is TGCGCCAGCATACAGGGGGAGAATATTAGCAATCAGCCCCAGCATTTT.